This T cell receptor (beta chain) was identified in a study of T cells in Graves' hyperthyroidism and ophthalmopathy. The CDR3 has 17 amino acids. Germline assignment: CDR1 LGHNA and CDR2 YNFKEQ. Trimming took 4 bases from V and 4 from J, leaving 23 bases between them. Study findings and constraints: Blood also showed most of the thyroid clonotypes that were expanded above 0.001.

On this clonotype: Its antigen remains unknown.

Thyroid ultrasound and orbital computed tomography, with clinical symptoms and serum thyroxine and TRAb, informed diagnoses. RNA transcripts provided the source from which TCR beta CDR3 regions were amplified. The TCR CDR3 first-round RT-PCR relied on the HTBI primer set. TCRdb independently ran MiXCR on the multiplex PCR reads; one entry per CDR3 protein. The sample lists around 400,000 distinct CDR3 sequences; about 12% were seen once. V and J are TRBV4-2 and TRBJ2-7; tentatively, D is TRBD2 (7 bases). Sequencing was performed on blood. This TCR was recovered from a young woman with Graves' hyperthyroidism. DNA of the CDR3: TGTGCCAGCAGCCCCATTGAAGTTGGGGGGGCCTCGTACGAGCAGTACTTC. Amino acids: CASSPIEVGGASYEQYF.